Below, one T cell receptor (beta chain) is given with its context. This specimen comes from a study of blood T cell repertoires in COVID-19. The CDR3 totals 13 residues. V was shortened by 3 bases and J by 2 bases, with 7 bases between the two germline ends. The assay was immunoSEQ multiplex PCR, and TCRdb's table has in-frame clones only and misses some. Altogether about 110,000 clones are present, around 90% being singletons, with the ten largest covering 2% to 3%. The receptor's source is a human donor in a cohort sampled during active COVID-19. The chain links TRBV12-3 or TRBV12-4 to TRBJ1-2; D unresolved. The sequencing sample was made of peripheral blood. The CDR3 reads CASSFPGNYGYTF. CDR3 bases: TGTGCCAGCAGTTTTCCCGGGAACTATGGCTACACCTTC.